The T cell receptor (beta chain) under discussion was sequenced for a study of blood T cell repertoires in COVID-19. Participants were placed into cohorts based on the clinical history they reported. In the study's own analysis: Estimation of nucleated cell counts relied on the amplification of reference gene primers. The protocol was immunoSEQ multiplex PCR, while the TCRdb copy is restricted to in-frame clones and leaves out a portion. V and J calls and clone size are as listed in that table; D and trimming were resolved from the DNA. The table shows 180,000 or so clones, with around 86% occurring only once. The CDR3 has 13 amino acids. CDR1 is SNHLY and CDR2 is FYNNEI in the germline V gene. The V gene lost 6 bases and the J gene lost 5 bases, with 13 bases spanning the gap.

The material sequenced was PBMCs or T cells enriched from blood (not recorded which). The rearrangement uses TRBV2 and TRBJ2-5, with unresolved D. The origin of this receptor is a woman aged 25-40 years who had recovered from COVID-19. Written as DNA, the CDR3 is TGTGCCAGCAGGGTACCGGGTGTGGAGACCCAGTACTTC. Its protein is CASRVPGVETQYF.